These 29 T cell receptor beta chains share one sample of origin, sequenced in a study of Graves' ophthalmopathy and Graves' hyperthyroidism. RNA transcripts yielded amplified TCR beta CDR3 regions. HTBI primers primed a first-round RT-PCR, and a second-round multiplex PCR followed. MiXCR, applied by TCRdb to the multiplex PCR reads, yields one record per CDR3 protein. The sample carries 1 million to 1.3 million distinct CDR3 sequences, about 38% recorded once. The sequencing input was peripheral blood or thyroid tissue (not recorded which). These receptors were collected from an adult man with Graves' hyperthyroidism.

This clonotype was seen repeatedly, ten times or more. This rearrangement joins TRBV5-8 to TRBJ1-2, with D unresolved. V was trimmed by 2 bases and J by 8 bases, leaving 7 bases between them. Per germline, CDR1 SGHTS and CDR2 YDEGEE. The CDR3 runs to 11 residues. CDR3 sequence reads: CASSFAGGYTF. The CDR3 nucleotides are TGTGCCAGCAGCTTTGCGGGCGGCTACACCTTC.

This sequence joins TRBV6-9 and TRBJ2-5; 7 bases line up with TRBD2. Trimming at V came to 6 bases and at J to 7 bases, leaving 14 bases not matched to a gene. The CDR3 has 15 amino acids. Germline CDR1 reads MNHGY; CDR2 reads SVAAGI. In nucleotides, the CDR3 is TGTGCCAGCAGGGGGCTAGCGGCGCCGGAGGGGACCCAGTACTTC. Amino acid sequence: CASRGLAAPEGTQYF.

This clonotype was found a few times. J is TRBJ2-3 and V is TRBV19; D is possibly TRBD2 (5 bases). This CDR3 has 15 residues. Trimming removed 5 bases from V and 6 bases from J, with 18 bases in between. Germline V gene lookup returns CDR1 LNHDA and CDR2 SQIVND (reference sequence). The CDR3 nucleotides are TGTGCCAGTAGTTACGTCGGAGCAACGGGGGATACGCAGTATTTT. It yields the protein CASSYVGATGDTQYF.

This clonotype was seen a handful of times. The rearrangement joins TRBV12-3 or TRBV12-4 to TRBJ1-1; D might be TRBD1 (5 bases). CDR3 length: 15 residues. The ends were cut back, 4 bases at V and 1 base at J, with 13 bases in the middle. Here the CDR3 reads CASSSLNGGNTEAFF. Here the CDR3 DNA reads TGTGCCAGCAGTTCCCTAAACGGGGGGAACACTGAAGCTTTCTTT.

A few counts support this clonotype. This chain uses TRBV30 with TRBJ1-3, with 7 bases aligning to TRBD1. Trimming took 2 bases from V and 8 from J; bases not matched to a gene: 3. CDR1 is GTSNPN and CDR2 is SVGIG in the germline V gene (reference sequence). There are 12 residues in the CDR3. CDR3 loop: CAWSKGADTIYF. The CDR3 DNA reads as TGTGCCTGGAGTAAGGGGGCGGACACCATATATTTT.

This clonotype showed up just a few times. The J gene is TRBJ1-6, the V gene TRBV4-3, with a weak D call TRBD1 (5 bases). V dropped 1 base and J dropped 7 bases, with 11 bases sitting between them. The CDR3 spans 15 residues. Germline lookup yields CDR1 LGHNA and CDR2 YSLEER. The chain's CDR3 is CASSQVDSLNSPLHF. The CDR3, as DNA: TGCGCCAGCAGCCAAGTAGACAGCCTAAATTCACCCCTCCACTTT.

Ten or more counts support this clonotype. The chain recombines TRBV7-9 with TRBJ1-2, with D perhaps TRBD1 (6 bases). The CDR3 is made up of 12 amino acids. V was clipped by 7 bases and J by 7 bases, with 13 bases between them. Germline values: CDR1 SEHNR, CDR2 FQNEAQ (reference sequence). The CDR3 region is CASTNRDFGYTF. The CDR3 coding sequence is TGTGCCAGCACCAACAGGGATTTTGGCTACACCTTC.

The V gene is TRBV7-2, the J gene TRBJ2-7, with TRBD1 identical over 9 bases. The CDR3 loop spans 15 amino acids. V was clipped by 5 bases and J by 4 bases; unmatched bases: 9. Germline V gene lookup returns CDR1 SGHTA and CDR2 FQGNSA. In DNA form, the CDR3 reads TGTGCCAGCAGCCAAAAAACAGGGGGCAATTACGAGCAGTACTTC. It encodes CASSQKTGGNYEQYF.

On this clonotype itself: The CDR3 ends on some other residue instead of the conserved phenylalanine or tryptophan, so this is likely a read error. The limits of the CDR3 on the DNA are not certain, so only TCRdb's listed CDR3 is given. The CDR3 loop is CATSSAPGLAYTA. The genes are TRBV15 and TRBJ1-4. The germline CDR1 and CDR2 sequences are LNHNV and YYDKDF (reference sequence). The CDR3 length is 13 residues, termini included.

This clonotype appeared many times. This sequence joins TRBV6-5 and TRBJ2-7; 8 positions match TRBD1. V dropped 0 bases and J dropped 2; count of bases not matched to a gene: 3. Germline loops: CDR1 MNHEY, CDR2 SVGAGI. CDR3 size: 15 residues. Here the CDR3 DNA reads TGTGCCAGCAGTTACTCGAGCAGGGGGCCCTACGAGCAGTACTTC. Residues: CASSYSSRGPYEQYF.

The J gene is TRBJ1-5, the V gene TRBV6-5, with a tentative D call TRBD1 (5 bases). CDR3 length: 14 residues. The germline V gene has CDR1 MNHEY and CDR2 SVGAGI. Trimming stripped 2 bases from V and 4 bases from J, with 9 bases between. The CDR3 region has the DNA TGTGCCAGCAGTTACACCTCAGGGAATCAGCCCCAGCATTTT. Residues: CASSYTSGNQPQHF.

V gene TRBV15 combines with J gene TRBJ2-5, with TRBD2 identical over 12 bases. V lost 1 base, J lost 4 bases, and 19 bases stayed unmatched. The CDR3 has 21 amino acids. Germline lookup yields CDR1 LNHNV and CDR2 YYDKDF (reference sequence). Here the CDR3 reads CATSRGQLVTSGGLPTETQYF. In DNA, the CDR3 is TGTGCCACCAGCAGAGGCCAACTAGTAACTAGCGGGGGGTTACCGACAGAGACCCAGTACTTC.

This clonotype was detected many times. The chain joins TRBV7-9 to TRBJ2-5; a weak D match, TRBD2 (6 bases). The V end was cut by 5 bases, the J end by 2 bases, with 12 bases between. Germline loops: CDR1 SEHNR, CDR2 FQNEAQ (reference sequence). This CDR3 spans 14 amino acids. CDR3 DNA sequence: TGTGCCAGCAGCCAAGCCGGGACTCAAGAGACCCAGTACTTC. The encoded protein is CASSQAGTQETQYF.

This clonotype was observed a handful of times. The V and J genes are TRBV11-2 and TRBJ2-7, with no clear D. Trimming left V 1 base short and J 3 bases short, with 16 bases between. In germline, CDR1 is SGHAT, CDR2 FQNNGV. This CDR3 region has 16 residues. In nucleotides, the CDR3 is TGTGCCAGCAGCTTAGTTCCCCCGTCTCTCCTCTACGAGCAGTACTTC. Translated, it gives CASSLVPPSLLYEQYF.

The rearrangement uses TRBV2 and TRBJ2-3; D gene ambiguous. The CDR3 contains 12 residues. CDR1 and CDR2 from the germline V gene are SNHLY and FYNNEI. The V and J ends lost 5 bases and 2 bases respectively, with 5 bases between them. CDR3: CASSPFTDTQYF. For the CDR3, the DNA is TGTGCCAGCAGTCCTTTCACAGATACGCAGTATTTT.

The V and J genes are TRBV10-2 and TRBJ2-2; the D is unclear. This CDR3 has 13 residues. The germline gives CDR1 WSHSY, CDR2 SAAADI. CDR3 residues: CGISVEVSGELFF. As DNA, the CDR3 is TGCGGCATCAGTGTTGAGGTATCCGGGGAGCTGTTTTTT.

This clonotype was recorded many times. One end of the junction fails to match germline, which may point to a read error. Here the CDR3 reads CSARGVGSNSNQPQHF. For the CDR3, the DNA is TGCAGTGCAAGAGGAGTCGGCAGCAATAGCAATCAGCCCCAGCATTTT. V and J are TRBV20-1 and TRBJ1-5; D unresolved. This CDR3 is 16 amino acids long. Germline CDR1 is DFQATT and CDR2 is SNEGSKA (reference sequence).

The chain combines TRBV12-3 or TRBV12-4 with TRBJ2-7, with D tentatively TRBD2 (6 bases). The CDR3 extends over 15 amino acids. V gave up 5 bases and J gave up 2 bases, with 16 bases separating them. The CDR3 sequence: CASSEFAGPPYEQYF. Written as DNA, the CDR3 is TGTGCCAGCAGTGAATTCGCGGGACCTCCCTACGAGCAGTACTTC.

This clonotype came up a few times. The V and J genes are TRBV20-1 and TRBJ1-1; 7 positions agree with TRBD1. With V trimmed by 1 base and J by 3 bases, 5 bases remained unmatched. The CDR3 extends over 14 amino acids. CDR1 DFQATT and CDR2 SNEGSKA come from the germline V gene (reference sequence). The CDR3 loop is CSARGTGLHTEAFF. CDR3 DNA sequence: TGCAGTGCTAGAGGGACAGGACTACACACTGAAGCTTTCTTT.

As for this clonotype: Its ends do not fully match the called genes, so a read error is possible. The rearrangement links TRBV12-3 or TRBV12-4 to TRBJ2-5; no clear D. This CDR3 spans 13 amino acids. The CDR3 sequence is CSSSRYSEETQYF. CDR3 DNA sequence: TGTTCCAGCAGTCGGTATAGTGAGGAGACCCAGTACTTC.

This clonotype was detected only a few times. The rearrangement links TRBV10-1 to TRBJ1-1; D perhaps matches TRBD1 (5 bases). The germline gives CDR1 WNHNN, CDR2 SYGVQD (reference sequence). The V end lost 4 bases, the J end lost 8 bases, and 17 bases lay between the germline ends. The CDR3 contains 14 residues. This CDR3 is CASSGSTGTREAFF. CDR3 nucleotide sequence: TGCGCCAGCAGTGGTTCGACCGGGACGAGGGAAGCTTTCTTT.

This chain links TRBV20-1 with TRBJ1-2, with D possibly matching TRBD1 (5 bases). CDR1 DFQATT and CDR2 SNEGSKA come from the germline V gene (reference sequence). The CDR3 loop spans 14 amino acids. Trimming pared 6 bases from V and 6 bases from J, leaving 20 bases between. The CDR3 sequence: CSAPRQSLRNGYTF. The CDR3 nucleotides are TGCAGTGCACCCCGACAGAGCCTCAGAAATGGCTACACCTTC.

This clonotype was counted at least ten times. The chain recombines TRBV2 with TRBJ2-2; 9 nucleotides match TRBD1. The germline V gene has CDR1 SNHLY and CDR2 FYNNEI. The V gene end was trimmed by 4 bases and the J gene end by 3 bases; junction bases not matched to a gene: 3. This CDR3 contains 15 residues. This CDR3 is CASSGDRVYTGELFF. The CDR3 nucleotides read TGTGCCAGCAGTGGGGACAGGGTTTACACCGGGGAGCTGTTTTTT. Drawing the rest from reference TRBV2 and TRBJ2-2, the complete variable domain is EPEVTQTPSHQVTQMGQEVILRCVPISNHLYFYWYRQILGQKVEFLVSFYNNEISEKSEIFDDQFSVERPDGSNFTLKIRSTKLEDSAMYFCASSGDRVYTGELFFGEGSRLTVL.

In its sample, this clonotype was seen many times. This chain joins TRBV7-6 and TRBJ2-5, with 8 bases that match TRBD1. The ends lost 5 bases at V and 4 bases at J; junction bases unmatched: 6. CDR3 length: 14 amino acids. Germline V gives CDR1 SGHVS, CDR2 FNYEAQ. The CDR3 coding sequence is TGTGCCAGCAGCAAAGACAGGGGTGGAGAGACCCAGTACTTC. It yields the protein CASSKDRGGETQYF.

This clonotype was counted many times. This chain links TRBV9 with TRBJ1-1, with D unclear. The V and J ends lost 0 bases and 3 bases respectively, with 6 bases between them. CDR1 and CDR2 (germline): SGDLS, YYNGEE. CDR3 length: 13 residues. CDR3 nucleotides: TGTGCCAGCAGCGTAGTCCCGGACACTGAAGCTTTCTTT. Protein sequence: CASSVVPDTEAFF. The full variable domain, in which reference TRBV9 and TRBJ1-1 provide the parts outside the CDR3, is DSGVTQTPKHLITATGQRVTLRCSPRSGDLSVYWYQQSLDQGLQFLIQYYNGEERAKGNILERFSAQQFPDLHSELNLSSLELGDSALYFCASSVVPDTEAFFGQGTRLTVV.

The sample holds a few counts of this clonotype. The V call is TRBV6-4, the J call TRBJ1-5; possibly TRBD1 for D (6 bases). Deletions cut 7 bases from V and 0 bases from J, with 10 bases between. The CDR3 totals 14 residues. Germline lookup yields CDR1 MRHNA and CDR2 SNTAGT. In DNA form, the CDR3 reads TGTGCCAGCAAAGGGGGGTATAGCAATCAGCCCCAGCATTTT. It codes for CASKGGYSNQPQHF.

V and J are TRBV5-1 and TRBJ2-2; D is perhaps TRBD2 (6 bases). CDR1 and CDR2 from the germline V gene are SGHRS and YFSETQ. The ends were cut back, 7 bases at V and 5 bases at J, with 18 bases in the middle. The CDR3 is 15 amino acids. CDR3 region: CASGRDSRQTGELFF. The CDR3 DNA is TGCGCCAGCGGCCGGGACTCGAGGCAAACCGGGGAGCTGTTTTTT.

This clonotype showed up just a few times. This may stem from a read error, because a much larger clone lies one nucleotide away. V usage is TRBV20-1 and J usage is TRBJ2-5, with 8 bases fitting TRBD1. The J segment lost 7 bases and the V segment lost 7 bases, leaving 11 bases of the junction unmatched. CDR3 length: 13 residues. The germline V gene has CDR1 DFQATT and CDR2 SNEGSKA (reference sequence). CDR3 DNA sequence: TGCAGTGTCCGCCCACAGGGGGAAGGGACCCAGTACTTC. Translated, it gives CSVRPQGEGTQYF.

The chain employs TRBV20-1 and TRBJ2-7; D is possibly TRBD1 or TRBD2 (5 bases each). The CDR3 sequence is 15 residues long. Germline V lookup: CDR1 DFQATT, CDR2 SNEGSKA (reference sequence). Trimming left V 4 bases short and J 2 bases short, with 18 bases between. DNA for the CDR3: TGCAGTGCTACCCCAAGAGGGGTTTGGACCTACGAGCAGTACTTC. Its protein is CSATPRGVWTYEQYF.